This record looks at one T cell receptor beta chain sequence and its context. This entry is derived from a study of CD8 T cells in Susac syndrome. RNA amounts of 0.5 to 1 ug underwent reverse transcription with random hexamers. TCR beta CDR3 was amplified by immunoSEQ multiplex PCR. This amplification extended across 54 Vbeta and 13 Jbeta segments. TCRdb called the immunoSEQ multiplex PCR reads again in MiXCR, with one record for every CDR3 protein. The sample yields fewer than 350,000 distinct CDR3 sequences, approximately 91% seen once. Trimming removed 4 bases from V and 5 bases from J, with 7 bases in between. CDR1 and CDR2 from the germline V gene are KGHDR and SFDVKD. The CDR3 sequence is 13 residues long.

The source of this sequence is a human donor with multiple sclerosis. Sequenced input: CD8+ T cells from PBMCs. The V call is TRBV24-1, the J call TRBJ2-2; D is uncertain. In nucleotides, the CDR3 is TGTGCCACCAGTGAAAGTAGGACCGGGGAGCTGTTTTTT. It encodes CATSESRTGELFF.